This T cell receptor (beta chain) emerged from a study of cytomegalovirus exposure and HLA in healthy donors. PCR used 60 Vbeta primers and 13 Jbeta primers. Method: immunoSEQ multiplex PCR; TCRdb's copy keeps in-frame clones and lacks some. The sample carries some 150,000 clones, approximately 86% recorded once. Trimming pared 1 base from V and 1 base from J, leaving 4 bases between. The germline V gene has CDR1 MNHNS and CDR2 SASEGT. This CDR3 comprises 13 residues. The sequencing input was PBMCs. The chain couples TRBV6-1 to TRBJ1-1; no definite D call. The receptor was derived from a woman in her 50s in good health and CMV-seropositive. The CDR3 here is CASSEVRNTEAFF. The CDR3, as DNA: TGTGCCAGCAGTGAAGTTCGGAACACTGAAGCTTTCTTT.